These T cell receptor beta chains were read from a single sample in a study of blood T cell repertoires in COVID-19. Sequenced by immunoSEQ multiplex PCR; TCRdb stores in-frame clones only, minus some. This table has some 27,000 clones, under 85% appearing once. Sequencing was performed on peripheral blood. The receptors derive from a man between 65 and 80 years old with acute or convalescent COVID-19. Both conserved end residues are part of each CDR3. A D gene is named only where the DNA matches it firmly. The size entry is marked missing in some rows and otherwise reads once, few, many or a size class.

J	V	D	length	size	DNA	CDR3
TRBJ2-6	TRBV6-6	.	15	.	TGTGCCACGCAATCATCAGGAACCGGGGCCAACGTCCTGACTTTC	CATQSSGTGANVLTF
TRBJ2-7	TRBV10-3	.	14	few	TGTGCCATCAGTCGGGGCAGGGGATCTGGCGAGCAGTACTTC	CAISRGRGSGEQYF
TRBJ2-6	TRBV19	TRBD1	18	.	TGTGCCAGTAGTATTGCCGGGACAGGGGGCTCTGGGGCCAACGTCCTGACTTTC	CASSIAGTGGSGANVLTF
TRBJ2-1	TRBV5-6	TRBD2	16	.	TGTGCCAGCAGCTTACGACTAGCGGGAGGGGGCTCGGAGCAGTTCTTC	CASSLRLAGGGSEQFF
TRBJ2-1	TRBV11-2	.	16	.	TGTGCCAGCAGCTTATTCTTTCCTAGTAAAGACAATGAGCAGTTCTTC	CASSLFFPSKDNEQFF
TRBJ1-2	TRBV6-5	TRBD1	15	.	TGTGCCAGCACTACCGGGACAGGGATGTTTCATGGCTACACCTTC	CASTTGTGMFHGYTF
TRBJ1-6	TRBV7-2	TRBD1	14	.	TGTGCCAGCAGCTTAACAGACAGGGTTTCACCCCTCCACTTT	CASSLTDRVSPLHF
TRBJ2-2	TRBV11-2	.	16	.	TGTGCCAGCAGCTTAGATCGAGGGGGAAACACCGGGGAGCTGTTTTTT	CASSLDRGGNTGELFF
TRBJ2-7	TRBV7-2	.	14	.	TGTGCCAGCAGCTTGAGACGGAGCAGCTCCGAGCAGTACTTC	CASSLRRSSSEQYF
TRBJ1-1	TRBV6-5	TRBD1	15	few	TGTGCCAGCAGGACAGGGGGAACGTTTAACACTGAAGCTTTCTTT	CASRTGGTFNTEAFF
TRBJ2-7	TRBV18	TRBD2	13	.	TGTGCCAGCGCGACTAGCGGTTCCTACGAGCAGTACTTC	CASATSGSYEQYF
TRBJ2-5	TRBV5-1	TRBD1	18	.	TGCGCCAGCAGCGAGACCTTCCCGGGACAGGGGAACTCTGGGACCCAGTACTTC	CASSETFPGQGNSGTQYF
TRBJ2-3	TRBV11-3	TRBD2	17	.	TGTGCCAGCAGCTTACGGGCGGGCAGCGGGGGGTCGGATACGCAGTATTTT	CASSLRAGSGGSDTQYF
TRBJ2-1	TRBV7-2	.	15	.	TGTGCCAGCAGCAATAGCGGAGCATATAATGGTGAGCAGTTCTTC	CASSNSGAYNGEQFF
TRBJ1-1	TRBV18	.	15	few	TGTGCCAGCTCACCACGACGGGAGATGGACACTGAAGCTTTCTTT	CASSPRREMDTEAFF
TRBJ1-5	TRBV27	TRBD1	16	.	TGTGCCAGCAGTTCTCTGACAGGGGGTAGCAATCAGCCCCAGCATTTT	CASSSLTGGSNQPQHF
TRBJ2-3	TRBV7-2	TRBD1	13	.	TGTGCCAGCAGAAACAGGGGTACAGATACGCAGTATTTT	CASRNRGTDTQYF
TRBJ2-2	TRBV2	.	15	few	TGTGCCAGCAGAGTCGACAGGACAAACACCGGGGAGCTGTTTTTT	CASRVDRTNTGELFF
TRBJ2-7	TRBV11-2	TRBD2	16	.	TGTGCCAGCAGCTTAGTAAGCGGGAGGAGGTCCTACGAGCAGTACTTC	CASSLVSGRRSYEQYF
TRBJ2-5	TRBV5-1	TRBD2	15	.	TGCGCCAGCAGCTTGGCCGGACTAGCGGGGGAGACCCAGTACTTC	CASSLAGLAGETQYF
TRBJ1-2	TRBV30	TRBD1	14	few	TGTGCCTGGACCTACAGGGGTCGGGACTATGGCTACACCTTC	CAWTYRGRDYGYTF
TRBJ1-1	TRBV5-6	.	15	.	TGTGCCAGCAGCTCGGGGGGTTTCATGAACACTGAAGCTTTCTTT	CASSSGGFMNTEAFF
TRBJ2-3	TRBV4-3	.	15	.	TGCGCCAGCAGCCAAGGCAAAGGGGTGGGAGATACGCAGTATTTT	CASSQGKGVGDTQYF
TRBJ2-5	TRBV19	TRBD1	14	.	TGTGCCAGTAGTGGGACAGGGGGCAGGCAGACCCAGTACTTC	CASSGTGGRQTQYF
TRBJ1-1	TRBV6-5	.	13	few	TGTGCCAGCAGTTACAACTCGGGGACTGAAGCTTTCTTT	CASSYNSGTEAFF
TRBJ2-2	TRBV28	TRBD1	16	.	TGTGCCAGCAGTTCCCGGAGACAGGGAGAGACCGGGGAGCTGTTTTTT	CASSSRRQGETGELFF
TRBJ1-1	TRBV2	.	11	.	TGTGCCAGCCCGGGGGGGGATGAAGCTTTCTTT	CASPGGDEAFF
TRBJ1-5	TRBV4-3	.	15	few	TGCGCCAGCAGCCCAGAACAGGGTTTCAATCAGCCCCAGCATTTT	CASSPEQGFNQPQHF
TRBJ2-2	TRBV5-1	.	17	.	TGCGCCAGCAGCCCACTTCCAACGGACAGGAACACCGGGGAGCTGTTTTTT	CASSPLPTDRNTGELFF
TRBJ2-7	TRBV24-1	TRBD2	15	.	TGTGCCACCCGGATCAGTGGCGGGGGCTCCTACGAGCAGTACTTC	CATRISGGGSYEQYF
TRBJ2-7	TRBV2	.	14	once	TGTGCCAGCACTCAGGAACGCTCTTCCTACGAGCAGTACTTC	CASTQERSSYEQYF
TRBJ1-1	TRBV30	.	11	.	TGTGCCTGGACGCAGAGGGTAGAAGCTTTCTTT	CAWTQRVEAFF
TRBJ1-1	TRBV12-3/TRBV12-4	.	13	.	TGTGCCAGCAGTTTCGGACAAGGGAATGAAGCTTTCTTT	CASSFGQGNEAFF
TRBJ2-7	TRBV5-6	TRBD2	13	.	TGTGCCAGCAGCTTGTCTAGCGGGAGAATCCAGTACTTC	CASSLSSGRIQYF
TRBJ1-3	TRBV4-2	TRBD1	15	once	TGTGCCAGCAGCCAAGTACAGGGGGCGGCGAACACCATATATTTT	CASSQVQGAANTIYF
TRBJ2-2	TRBV6-2/TRBV6-3	.	15	.	TGTGCCAGCAGTTCTCCGCGGGTCAGCACCGGGGAGCTGTTTTTT	CASSSPRVSTGELFF
TRBJ2-1	TRBV6-5	TRBD1	16	.	TGTGCCAGCAGTTACTCGTTAGGACAGGGAAATAATGAGCAGTTCTTC	CASSYSLGQGNNEQFF
TRBJ2-2	TRBV7-9	TRBD2	17	.	TGTGCCAGCAGCCGTCCTCTGGGCGGGGGAACCACCGGGGAGCTGTTTTTT	CASSRPLGGGTTGELFF
TRBJ1-3	TRBV7-8	TRBD1	16	.	TGTGCCAGCAGCTTAGAGGGGACAGGCTCTGGAAACACCATATATTTT	CASSLEGTGSGNTIYF
TRBJ1-1	TRBV7-9	.	15	once	TGTGCCAGCAGCCTGGCGGCCCAGGGGAGAACTGAAGCTTTCTTT	CASSLAAQGRTEAFF
TRBJ1-4	TRBV4-3	.	15	.	TGCGCCAGCAGCCCCATGCGGGATTTGGCTGAAAAACTGTTTTTT	CASSPMRDLAEKLFF
TRBJ2-1	TRBV6-5	.	14	.	TGTGCCACGCAAGGACAAGGCTCCTACAATGAGCAGTTCTTC	CATQGQGSYNEQFF
TRBJ2-5	TRBV6-2/TRBV6-3	TRBD2	18	few	TGTGCCAGCAGTTGGCTAGCGGGGGGCGGTTACAGCCAAGAGACCCAGTACTTC	CASSWLAGGGYSQETQYF
TRBJ2-5	TRBV28	.	14	.	TGTGCCAGCAGCCCTGGGGGGAGCCGGGAGACCCAGTACTTC	CASSPGGSRETQYF
TRBJ2-1	TRBV7-3	.	14	.	TGTGCCAGCAGCCCCTTAGGAGGGACTAATGAGCAGTTCTTC	CASSPLGGTNEQFF
TRBJ1-5	TRBV6-2/TRBV6-3	.	18	.	TGTGCCAGCAGTTCTGCCGGGGGGATGGTTAATAGCAATCAGCCCCAGCATTTT	CASSSAGGMVNSNQPQHF
TRBJ1-2	TRBV19	TRBD1	15	.	TGTGCCAGTAGGTTGGGACAGCAGGACAACTATGGCTACACCTTC	CASRLGQQDNYGYTF
TRBJ1-1	TRBV7-9	.	12	.	TGTGCCAGCAGCTCACAGGGTACTGAAGCTTTTTTT	CASSSQGTEAFF
TRBJ2-1	TRBV7-2	.	13	.	TGTGCCAGCAGATCTACGGGTAACAATGAGCAGTTCTTC	CASRSTGNNEQFF
TRBJ2-4	TRBV5-1	TRBD2	16	.	TGCGCCAGCAGACGTACCGGGACTAGCCGCAAAAACATTCAGTACTTC	CASRRTGTSRKNIQYF
TRBJ1-5	TRBV27	.	16	few	TGTGCCAGCAACGCTACCCCGGGGGGAAGCAATCAGCCCCAGCATTTT	CASNATPGGSNQPQHF
TRBJ2-7	TRBV2	.	14	.	TGTGCCAGCATTCATCTAGCGACCTCCTACGAGCAGTACTTC	CASIHLATSYEQYF
TRBJ2-7	TRBV5-4	.	14	few	TGTGCCAGCAGCTTGGAACAGGGAAACTACGAGCAGTACTTC	CASSLEQGNYEQYF
TRBJ2-5	TRBV24-1	.	14	.	TGTGCCACCAGTGCGACTAACGACCAAGAGACCCAGTACTTC	CATSATNDQETQYF
TRBJ1-1	TRBV14	TRBD1	13	few	TGTGCCAGCAGCCTAACAGGGGGCACTGAAGCTTTCTTT	CASSLTGGTEAFF
TRBJ2-5	TRBV27	.	14	.	TGTGCCAGCAGTTTATCGGGGAGTACGAAGACCCAGTACTTC	CASSLSGSTKTQYF
TRBJ1-5	TRBV11-2	.	15	.	TGTGCCAGCAGCTTAGCGGGGGGAAGCAATCAGCCCCAGCATTTT	CASSLAGGSNQPQHF
TRBJ1-6	TRBV19	.	15	.	TGTGCCAGTAGTAACACAGGTGGAGTAAGGTCACCCCTCCACTTT	CASSNTGGVRSPLHF
TRBJ1-1	TRBV2	.	13	.	TGTGCCAGCAGAATACAGTTGAACACTGAAGCTTTCTTT	CASRIQLNTEAFF
TRBJ2-1	TRBV9	TRBD2	17	.	TGTGCCAGCAGCGTTTACGCGGGAGGACTTCCCTACAATGAGCAGTTCTTC	CASSVYAGGLPYNEQFF